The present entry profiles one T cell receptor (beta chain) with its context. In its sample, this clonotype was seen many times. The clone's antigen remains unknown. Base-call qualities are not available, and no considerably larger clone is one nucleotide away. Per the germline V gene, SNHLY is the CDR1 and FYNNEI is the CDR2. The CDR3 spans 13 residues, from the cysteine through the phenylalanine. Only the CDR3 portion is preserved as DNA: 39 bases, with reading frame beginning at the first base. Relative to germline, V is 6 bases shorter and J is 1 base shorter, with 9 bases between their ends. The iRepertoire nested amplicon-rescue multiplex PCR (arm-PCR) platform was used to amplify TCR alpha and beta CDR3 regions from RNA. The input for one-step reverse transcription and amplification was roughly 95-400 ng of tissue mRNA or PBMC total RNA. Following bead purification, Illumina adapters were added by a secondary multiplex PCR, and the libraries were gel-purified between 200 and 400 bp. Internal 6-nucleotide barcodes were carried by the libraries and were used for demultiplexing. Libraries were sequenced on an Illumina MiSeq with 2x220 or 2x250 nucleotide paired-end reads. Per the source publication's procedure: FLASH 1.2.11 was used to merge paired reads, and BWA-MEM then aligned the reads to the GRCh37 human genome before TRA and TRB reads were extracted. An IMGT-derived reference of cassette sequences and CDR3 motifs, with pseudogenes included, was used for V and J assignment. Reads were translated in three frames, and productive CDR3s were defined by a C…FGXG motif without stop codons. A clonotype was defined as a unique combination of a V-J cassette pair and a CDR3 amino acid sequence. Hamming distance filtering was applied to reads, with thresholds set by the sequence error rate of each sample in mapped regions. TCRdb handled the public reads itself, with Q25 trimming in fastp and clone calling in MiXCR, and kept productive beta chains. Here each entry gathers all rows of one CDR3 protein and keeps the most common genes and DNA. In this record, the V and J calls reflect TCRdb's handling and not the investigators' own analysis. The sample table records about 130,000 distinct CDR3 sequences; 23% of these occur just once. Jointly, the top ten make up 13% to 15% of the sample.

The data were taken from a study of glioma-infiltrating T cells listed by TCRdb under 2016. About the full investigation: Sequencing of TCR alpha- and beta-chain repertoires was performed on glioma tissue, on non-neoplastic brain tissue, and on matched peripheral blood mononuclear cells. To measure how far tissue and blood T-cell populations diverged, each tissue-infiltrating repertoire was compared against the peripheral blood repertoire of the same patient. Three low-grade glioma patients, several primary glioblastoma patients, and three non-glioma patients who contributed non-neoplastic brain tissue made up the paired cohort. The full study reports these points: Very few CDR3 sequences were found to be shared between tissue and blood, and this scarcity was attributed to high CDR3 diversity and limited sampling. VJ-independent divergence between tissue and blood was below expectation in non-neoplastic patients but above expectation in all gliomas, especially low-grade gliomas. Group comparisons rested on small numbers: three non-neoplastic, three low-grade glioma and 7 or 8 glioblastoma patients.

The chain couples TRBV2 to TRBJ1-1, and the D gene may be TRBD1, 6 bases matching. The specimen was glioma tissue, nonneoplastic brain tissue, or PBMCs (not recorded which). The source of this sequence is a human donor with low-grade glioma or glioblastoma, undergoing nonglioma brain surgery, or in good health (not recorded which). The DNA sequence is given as TGTGCCAGCAGCTTACAGGGGAACACTGAAGCTTTCTTT. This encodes CASSLQGNTEAFF.